The rows below give T cell receptor beta chains drawn from one sample of a study of molecular identifiers for immune sequencing clone quantification. TCRdb itself ran the PCR reads through MiXCR, one entry per CDR3 protein. The sample has more than 95,000 distinct CDR3 sequences, roughly 26% seen once. The sequencing sample was made of naive CD8+ T cells from blood, with Jurkat cell RNA spiked in. The receptors derive from a human donor in good health. Some libraries in this study had Jurkat cell RNA spiked in. Each CDR3 is given with its conserved first and last residue. D genes are given only for firm matches. Size is omitted from some rows. Given values are once, few, many or a class for expanded clones.

D gene: .
J gene: TRBJ2-3
clone size: many
V gene: TRBV29-1
CDR3 protein: CSVEDSDTDTQYF
CDR3 DNA: TGCAGCGTTGAAGATAGCGACACAGATACGCAGTATTTT

D gene: TRBD1
J gene: TRBJ2-3
clone size: many
V gene: TRBV29-1
CDR3 protein: CSVGTGDGTDTQYF
CDR3 DNA: TGCAGCGTTGGGACAGGGGACGGGACAGATACGCAGTATTTT

D gene: .
J gene: TRBJ1-3
clone size: many
V gene: TRBV4-3
CDR3 protein: CASSQFRGDTIYF
CDR3 DNA: TGCGCCAGCAGCCAATTCAGGGGTGACACCATATATTTT

D gene: .
J gene: TRBJ1-2
clone size: few
V gene: TRBV27
CDR3 protein: CASKLRLDYGYTF
CDR3 DNA: TGTGCCAGCAAGTTAAGGCTAGACTATGGCTACACCTTC

D gene: .
J gene: TRBJ2-7
clone size: many
V gene: TRBV7-9
CDR3 protein: CASSITGPHEQYF
CDR3 DNA: TGTGCCAGCAGCATAACAGGGCCCCACGAGCAGTACTTC

D gene: .
J gene: TRBJ2-2
clone size: few
V gene: TRBV5-4
CDR3 protein: CASSLAAGPLRSGELFF
CDR3 DNA: TGTGCCAGCAGCTTGGCCGCTGGGCCCCTGCGGTCCGGGGAGCTGTTTTTT

D gene: .
J gene: TRBJ2-7
clone size: many
V gene: TRBV27
CDR3 protein: CASSLGQGHEQYF
CDR3 DNA: TGTGCCAGCAGTTTAGGGCAGGGCCACGAGCAGTACTTC

D gene: .
J gene: TRBJ1-1
clone size: many
V gene: TRBV2
CDR3 protein: CASRQTGFMNTEAFF
CDR3 DNA: TGTGCCAGCAGGCAGACCGGTTTTATGAACACTGAAGCTTTCTTT

D gene: .
J gene: TRBJ1-2
clone size: few
V gene: TRBV13
CDR3 protein: CASSRTGTDNYGYTF
CDR3 DNA: TGTGCCAGCAGCCGCACCGGGACGGACAACTATGGCTACACCTTC

D gene: TRBD2
J gene: TRBJ2-5
clone size: .
V gene: TRBV4-1
CDR3 protein: CARSPGVAGFQETQYF
CDR3 DNA: TGCGCCCGCAGCCCCGGGGTAGCGGGCTTCCAAGAGACCCAGTACTTC

D gene: .
J gene: TRBJ1-5
clone size: many
V gene: TRBV2
CDR3 protein: CASSAGRQDNQPQHF
CDR3 DNA: TGTGCCAGCAGTGCCGGGCGGCAGGACAATCAGCCCCAGCATTTT

D gene: .
J gene: TRBJ1-2
clone size: many
V gene: TRBV4-1
CDR3 protein: CASSPAPELNYGYTF
CDR3 DNA: TGCGCCAGCAGCCCCGCGCCGGAACTTAACTATGGCTACACCTTC

D gene: TRBD2
J gene: TRBJ2-3
clone size: many
V gene: TRBV12-5
CDR3 protein: CASGLGTSETDTQYF
CDR3 DNA: TGTGCTAGTGGCCTCGGGACTAGCGAGACAGATACGCAGTATTTT

D gene: TRBD2
J gene: TRBJ2-5
clone size: .
V gene: TRBV12-3/TRBV12-4
CDR3 protein: CASSRTREETQYF
CDR3 DNA: TGTGCCAGCAGCCGGACTAGGGAAGAGACCCAGTACTTC

D gene: TRBD2
J gene: TRBJ2-7
clone size: .
V gene: TRBV6-5
CDR3 protein: CASSYTSGGSEQYF
CDR3 DNA: TGTGCCAGCAGCTACACTAGCGGGGGCTCCGAGCAGTACTTC